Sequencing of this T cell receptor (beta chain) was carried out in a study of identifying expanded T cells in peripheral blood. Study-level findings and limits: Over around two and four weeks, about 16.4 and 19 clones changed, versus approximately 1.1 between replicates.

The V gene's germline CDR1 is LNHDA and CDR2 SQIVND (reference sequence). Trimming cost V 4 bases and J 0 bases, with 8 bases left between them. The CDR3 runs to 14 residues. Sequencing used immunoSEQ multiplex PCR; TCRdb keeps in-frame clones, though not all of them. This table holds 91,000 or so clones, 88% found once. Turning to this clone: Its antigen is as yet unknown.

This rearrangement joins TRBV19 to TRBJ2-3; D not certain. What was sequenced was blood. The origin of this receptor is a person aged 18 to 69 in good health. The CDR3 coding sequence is TGTGCCAGTAGTAATCAGCCTAGCACAGATACGCAGTATTTT. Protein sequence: CASSNQPSTDTQYF.